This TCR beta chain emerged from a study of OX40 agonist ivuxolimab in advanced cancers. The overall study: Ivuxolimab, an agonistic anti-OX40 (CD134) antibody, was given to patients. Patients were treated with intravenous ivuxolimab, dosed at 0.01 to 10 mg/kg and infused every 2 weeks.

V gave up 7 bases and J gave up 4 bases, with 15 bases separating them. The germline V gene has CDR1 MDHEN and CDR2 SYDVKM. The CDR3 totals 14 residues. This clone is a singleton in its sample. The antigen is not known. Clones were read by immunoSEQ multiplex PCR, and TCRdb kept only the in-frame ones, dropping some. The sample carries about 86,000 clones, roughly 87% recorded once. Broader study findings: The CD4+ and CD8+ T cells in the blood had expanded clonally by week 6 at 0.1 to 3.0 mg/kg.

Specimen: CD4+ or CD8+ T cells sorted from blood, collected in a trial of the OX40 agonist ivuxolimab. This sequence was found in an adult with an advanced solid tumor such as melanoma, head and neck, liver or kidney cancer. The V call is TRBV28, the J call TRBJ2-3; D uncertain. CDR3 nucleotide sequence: TGTGCCAGCATCCCGACCTTATCCCCAGATACGCAGTATTTT. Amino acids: CASIPTLSPDTQYF. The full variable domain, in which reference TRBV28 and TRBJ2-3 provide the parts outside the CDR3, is DVKVTQSSRYLVKRTGEKVFLECVQDMDHENMFWYRQDPGLGLRLIYFSYDVKMKEKGDIPEGYSVSREKKERFSLILESASTNQTSMYLCASIPTLSPDTQYFGPGTRLTVL.